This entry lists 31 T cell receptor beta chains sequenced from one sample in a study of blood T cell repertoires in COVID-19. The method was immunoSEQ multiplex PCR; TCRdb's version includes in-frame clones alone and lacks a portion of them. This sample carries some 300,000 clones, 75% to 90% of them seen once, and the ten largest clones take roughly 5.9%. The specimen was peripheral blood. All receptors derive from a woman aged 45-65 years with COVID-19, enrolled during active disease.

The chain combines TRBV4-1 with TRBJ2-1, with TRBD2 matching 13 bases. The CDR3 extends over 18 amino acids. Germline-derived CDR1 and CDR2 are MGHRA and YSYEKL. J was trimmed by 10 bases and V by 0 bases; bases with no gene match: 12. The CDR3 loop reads CASSQDPPGLAGSGEQFF. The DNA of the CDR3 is TGCGCCAGCAGCCAAGATCCCCCGGGACTAGCGGGAAGTGGGGAGCAGTTCTTC.

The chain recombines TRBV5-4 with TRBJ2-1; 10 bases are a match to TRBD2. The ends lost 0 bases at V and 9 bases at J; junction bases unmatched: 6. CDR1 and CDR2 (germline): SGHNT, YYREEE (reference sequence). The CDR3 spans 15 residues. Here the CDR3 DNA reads TGTGCCAGCAGCTTGGGGCTAGCGGGAGTGGTTGAGCAGTTCTTC. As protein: CASSLGLAGVVEQFF.

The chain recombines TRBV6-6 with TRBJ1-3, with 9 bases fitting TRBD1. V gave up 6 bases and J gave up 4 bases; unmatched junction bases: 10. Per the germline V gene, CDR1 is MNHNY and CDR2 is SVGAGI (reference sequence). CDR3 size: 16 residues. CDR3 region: CASRPPGTGSGNTIYF. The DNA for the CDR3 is TGTGCCAGCAGGCCACCAGGGACAGGGTCGGGAAACACCATATATTTT.

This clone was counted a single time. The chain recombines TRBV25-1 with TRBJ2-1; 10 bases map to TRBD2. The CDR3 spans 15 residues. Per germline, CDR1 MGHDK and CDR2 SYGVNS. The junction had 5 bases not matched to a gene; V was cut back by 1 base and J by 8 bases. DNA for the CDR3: TGTGCCAGCAGTGAATTACTAGCGGGAAGCCATGAGCAGTTCTTC. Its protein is CASSELLAGSHEQFF.

The CDR3 region is CASSEGQYSNGYTF. The CDR3 nucleotides read TGTGCCAGCAGCGAGGGACAGTACAGTAATGGCTACACCTTC. The chain links TRBV27 to TRBJ1-2; 7 positions agree with TRBD1. After removal of 6 bases from V and 6 bases from J, the junction contained 10 bases not matched to a gene. This CDR3 region has 14 residues. The V gene's germline CDR1 is MNHEY and CDR2 SMNVEV (reference sequence).

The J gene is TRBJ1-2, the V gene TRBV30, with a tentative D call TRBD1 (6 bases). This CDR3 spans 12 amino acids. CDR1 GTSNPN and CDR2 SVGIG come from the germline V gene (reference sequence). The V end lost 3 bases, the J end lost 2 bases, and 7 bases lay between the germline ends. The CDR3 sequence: CAWRTGNYGYTF. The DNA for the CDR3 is TGTGCCTGGAGGACAGGCAACTATGGCTACACCTTC.

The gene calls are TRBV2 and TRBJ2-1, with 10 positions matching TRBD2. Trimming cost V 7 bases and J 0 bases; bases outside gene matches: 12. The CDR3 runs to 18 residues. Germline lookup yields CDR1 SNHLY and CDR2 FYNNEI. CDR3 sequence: CASTWGISGRSSYNEQFF. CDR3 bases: TGTGCCAGCACCTGGGGGATTAGCGGGAGGAGCTCCTACAATGAGCAGTTCTTC. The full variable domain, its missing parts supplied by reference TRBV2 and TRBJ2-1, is EPEVTQTPSHQVTQMGQEVILRCVPISNHLYFYWYRQILGQKVEFLVSFYNNEISEKSEIFDDQFSVERPDGSNFTLKIRSTKLEDSAMYFCASTWGISGRSSYNEQFFGPGTRLTVL.

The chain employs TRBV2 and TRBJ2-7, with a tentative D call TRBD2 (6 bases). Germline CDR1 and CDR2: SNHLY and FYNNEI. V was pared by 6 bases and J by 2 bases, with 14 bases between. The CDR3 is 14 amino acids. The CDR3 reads CASSRLGRTYEQYF. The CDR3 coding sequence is TGTGCCAGCAGCCGACTAGGACGAACCTACGAGCAGTACTTC.

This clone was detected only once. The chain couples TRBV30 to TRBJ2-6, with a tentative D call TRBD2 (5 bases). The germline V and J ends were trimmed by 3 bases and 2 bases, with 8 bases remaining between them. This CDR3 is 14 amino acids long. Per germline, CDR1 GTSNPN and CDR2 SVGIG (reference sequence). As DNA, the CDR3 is TGTGCCTGGAGCGAGAGGGCTGGGGCCAACGTCCTGACTTTC. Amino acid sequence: CAWSERAGANVLTF.

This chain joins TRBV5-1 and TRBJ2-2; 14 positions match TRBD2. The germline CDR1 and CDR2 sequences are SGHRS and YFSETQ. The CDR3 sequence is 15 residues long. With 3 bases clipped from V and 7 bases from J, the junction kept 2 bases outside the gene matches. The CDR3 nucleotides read TGCGCCAGCAGCTCGACTAGCGGGAGGGGCGGGGAGCTGTTTTTT. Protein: CASSSTSGRGGELFF.

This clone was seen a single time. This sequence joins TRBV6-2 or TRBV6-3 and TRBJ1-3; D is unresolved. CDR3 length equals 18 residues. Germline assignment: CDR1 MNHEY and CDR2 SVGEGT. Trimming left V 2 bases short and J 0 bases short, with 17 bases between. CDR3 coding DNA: TGTGCCAGCAGTTACCTTGGGAGTCCTTCTTACTCTGGAAACACCATATATTTT. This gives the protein CASSYLGSPSYSGNTIYF.

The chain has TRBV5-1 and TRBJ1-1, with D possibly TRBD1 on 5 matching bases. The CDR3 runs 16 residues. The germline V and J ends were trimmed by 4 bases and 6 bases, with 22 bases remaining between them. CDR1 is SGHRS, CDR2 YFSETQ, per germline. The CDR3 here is CASSRGYGTRDAEAFF. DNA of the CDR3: TGCGCCAGCAGCCGTGGGTACGGGACTCGGGACGCTGAAGCTTTCTTT.

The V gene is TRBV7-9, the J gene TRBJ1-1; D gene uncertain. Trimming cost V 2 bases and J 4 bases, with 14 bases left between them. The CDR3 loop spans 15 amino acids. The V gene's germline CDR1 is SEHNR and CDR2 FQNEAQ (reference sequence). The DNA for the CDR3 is TGTGCCAGCAGCTTACTAGCTGGGTTGGGCACTGAAGCTTTCTTT. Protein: CASSLLAGLGTEAFF.

CDR3 region: CASSKASLKTYNEQFF. CDR3 in DNA: TGTGCCAGCAGCAAAGCTAGTTTAAAAACCTACAATGAGCAGTTCTTC. The gene calls are TRBV21-1 and TRBJ2-1; the D segment call TRBD2 is taken from the table without a DNA check. TRBV21-1 is a listed pseudogene. The CDR3 spans 16 residues.

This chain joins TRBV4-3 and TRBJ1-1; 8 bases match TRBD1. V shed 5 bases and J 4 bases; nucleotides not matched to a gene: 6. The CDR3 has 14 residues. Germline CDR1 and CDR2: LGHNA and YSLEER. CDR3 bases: TGCGCCAGCAGCTTTACAGGGGGGACCACTGAAGCTTTCTTT. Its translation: CASSFTGGTTEAFF.

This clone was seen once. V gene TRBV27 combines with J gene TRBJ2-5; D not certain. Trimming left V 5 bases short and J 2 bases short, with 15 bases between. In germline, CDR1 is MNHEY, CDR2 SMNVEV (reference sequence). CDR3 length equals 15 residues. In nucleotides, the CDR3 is TGTGCCAGCAGTCCCGGGTTAAGAGGTCAAGAGACCCAGTACTTC. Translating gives CASSPGLRGQETQYF.

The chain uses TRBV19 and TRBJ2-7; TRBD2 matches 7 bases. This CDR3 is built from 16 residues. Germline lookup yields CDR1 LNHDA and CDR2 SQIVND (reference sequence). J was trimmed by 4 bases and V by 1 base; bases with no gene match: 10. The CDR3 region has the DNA TGTGCCAGTAGTATAGCGACCGGCGGGAGTGGGTACGAGCAGTACTTC. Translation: CASSIATGGSGYEQYF.

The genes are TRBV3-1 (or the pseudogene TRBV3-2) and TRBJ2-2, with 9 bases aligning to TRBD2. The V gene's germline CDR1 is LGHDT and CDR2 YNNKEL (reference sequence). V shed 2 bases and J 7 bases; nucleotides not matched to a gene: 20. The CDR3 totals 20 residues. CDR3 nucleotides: TGTGCCAGCAGCCAAAGGGCTCAAGGCGGGAGGGCCTCGAATAGCGGGGAGCTGTTTTTT. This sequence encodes CASSQRAQGGRASNSGELFF.

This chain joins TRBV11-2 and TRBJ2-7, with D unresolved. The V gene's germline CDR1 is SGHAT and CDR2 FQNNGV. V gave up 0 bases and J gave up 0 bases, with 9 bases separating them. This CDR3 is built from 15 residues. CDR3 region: CASSLDLRSSYEQYF. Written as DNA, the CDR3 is TGTGCCAGCAGCTTAGATCTACGGAGCTCCTACGAGCAGTACTTC.

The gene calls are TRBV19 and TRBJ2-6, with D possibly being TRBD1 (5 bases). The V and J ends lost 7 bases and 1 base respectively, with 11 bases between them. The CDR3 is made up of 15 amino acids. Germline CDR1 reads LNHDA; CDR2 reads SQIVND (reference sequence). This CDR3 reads CASNYRQSGANVLTF. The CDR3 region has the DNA TGTGCCAGTAACTACAGGCAATCTGGGGCCAACGTCCTGACTTTC.

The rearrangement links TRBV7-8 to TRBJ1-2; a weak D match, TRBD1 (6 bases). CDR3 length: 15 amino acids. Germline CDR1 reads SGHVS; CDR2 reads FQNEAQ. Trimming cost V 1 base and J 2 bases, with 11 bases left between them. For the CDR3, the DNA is TGTGCCAGCAGCTTAGAAGGACAGACCAACTATGGCTACACCTTC. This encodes CASSLEGQTNYGYTF.

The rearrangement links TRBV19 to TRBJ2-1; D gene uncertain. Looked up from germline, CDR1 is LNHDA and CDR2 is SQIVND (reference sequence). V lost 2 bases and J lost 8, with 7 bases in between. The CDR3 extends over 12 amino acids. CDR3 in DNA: TGTGCCAGTAGTATATCGCAGGATGAGCAGTTCTTC. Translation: CASSISQDEQFF. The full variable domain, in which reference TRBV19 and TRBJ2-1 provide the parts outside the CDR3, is DGGITQSPKYLFRKEGQNVTLSCEQNLNHDAMYWYRQDPGQGLRLIYYSQIVNDFQKGDIAEGYSVSREKKESFPLTVTSAQKNPTAFYLCASSISQDEQFFGPGTRLTVL.

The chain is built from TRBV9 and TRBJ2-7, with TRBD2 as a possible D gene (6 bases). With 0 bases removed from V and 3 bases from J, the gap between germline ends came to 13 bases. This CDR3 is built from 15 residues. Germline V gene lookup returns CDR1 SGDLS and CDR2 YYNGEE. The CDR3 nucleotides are TGTGCCAGCAGCGTAGACTGGACTACAGGCTACGAGCAGTACTTC. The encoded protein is CASSVDWTTGYEQYF. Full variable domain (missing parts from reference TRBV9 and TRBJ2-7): DSGVTQTPKHLITATGQRVTLRCSPRSGDLSVYWYQQSLDQGLQFLIQYYNGEERAKGNILERFSAQQFPDLHSELNLSSLELGDSALYFCASSVDWTTGYEQYFGPGTRLTVT.

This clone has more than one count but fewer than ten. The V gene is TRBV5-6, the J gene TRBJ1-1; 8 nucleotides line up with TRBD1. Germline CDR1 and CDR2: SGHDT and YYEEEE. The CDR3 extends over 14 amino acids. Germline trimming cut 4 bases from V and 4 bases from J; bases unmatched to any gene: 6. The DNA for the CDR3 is TGTGCCAGCAGCCCGACAGGGGTGGGCACTGAAGCTTTCTTT. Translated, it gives CASSPTGVGTEAFF.

The CDR3 DNA is TGTGCCAGCGGAGCGGGAGTCACCTACAATGAGCAGTTCTTC. This encodes CASGAGVTYNEQFF. The chain uses TRBV5-4 and TRBJ2-1; 8 bases line up with TRBD2. Unmatched junction bases numbered 5, after V lost 7 bases and J lost 2 bases. Germline CDR1 is SGHNT and CDR2 is YYREEE (reference sequence). This CDR3 has 14 residues.

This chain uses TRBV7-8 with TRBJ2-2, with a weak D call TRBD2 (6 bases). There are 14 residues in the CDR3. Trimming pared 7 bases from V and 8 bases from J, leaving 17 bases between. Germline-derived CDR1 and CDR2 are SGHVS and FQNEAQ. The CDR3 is CASNREFRRGELFF. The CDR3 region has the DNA TGTGCCAGCAACCGGGAGTTCAGAAGGGGGGAGCTGTTTTTT.

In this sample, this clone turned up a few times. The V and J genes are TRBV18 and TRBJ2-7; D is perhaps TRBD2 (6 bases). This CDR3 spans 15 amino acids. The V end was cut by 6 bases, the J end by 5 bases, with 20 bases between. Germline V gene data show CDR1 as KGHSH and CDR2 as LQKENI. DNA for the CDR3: TGTGCCAGCTCTTCCATTGGGGGACTTCCTAACGAGCAGTACTTC. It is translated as CASSSIGGLPNEQYF.

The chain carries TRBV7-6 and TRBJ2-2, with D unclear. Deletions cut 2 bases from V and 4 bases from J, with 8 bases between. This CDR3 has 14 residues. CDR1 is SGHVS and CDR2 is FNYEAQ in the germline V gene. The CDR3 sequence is CASSLNIGTGELFF. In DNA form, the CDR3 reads TGTGCCAGCAGCTTAAATATCGGCACCGGGGAGCTGTTTTTT.

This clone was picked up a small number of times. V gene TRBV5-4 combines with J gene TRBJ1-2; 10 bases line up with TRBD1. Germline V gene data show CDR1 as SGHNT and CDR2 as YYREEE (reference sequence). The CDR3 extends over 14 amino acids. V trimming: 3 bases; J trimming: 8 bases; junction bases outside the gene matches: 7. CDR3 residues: CASSSDRGQGGYTF. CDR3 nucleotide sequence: TGTGCCAGCAGCTCCGACAGGGGGCAAGGAGGCTACACCTTC.

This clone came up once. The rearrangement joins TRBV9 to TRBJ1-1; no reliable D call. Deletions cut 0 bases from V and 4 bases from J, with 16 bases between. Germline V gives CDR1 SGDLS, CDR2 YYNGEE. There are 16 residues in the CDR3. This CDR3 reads CASSVGPARGSTEAFF. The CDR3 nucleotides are TGTGCCAGCAGCGTAGGACCGGCGAGAGGGAGCACTGAAGCTTTCTTT.

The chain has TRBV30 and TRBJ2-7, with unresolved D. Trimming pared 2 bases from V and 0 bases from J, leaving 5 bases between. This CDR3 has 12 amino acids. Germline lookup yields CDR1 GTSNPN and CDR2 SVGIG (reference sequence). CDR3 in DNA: TGTGCCTGGAGTCCTCTCTCCTACGAGCAGTACTTC. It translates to CAWSPLSYEQYF.